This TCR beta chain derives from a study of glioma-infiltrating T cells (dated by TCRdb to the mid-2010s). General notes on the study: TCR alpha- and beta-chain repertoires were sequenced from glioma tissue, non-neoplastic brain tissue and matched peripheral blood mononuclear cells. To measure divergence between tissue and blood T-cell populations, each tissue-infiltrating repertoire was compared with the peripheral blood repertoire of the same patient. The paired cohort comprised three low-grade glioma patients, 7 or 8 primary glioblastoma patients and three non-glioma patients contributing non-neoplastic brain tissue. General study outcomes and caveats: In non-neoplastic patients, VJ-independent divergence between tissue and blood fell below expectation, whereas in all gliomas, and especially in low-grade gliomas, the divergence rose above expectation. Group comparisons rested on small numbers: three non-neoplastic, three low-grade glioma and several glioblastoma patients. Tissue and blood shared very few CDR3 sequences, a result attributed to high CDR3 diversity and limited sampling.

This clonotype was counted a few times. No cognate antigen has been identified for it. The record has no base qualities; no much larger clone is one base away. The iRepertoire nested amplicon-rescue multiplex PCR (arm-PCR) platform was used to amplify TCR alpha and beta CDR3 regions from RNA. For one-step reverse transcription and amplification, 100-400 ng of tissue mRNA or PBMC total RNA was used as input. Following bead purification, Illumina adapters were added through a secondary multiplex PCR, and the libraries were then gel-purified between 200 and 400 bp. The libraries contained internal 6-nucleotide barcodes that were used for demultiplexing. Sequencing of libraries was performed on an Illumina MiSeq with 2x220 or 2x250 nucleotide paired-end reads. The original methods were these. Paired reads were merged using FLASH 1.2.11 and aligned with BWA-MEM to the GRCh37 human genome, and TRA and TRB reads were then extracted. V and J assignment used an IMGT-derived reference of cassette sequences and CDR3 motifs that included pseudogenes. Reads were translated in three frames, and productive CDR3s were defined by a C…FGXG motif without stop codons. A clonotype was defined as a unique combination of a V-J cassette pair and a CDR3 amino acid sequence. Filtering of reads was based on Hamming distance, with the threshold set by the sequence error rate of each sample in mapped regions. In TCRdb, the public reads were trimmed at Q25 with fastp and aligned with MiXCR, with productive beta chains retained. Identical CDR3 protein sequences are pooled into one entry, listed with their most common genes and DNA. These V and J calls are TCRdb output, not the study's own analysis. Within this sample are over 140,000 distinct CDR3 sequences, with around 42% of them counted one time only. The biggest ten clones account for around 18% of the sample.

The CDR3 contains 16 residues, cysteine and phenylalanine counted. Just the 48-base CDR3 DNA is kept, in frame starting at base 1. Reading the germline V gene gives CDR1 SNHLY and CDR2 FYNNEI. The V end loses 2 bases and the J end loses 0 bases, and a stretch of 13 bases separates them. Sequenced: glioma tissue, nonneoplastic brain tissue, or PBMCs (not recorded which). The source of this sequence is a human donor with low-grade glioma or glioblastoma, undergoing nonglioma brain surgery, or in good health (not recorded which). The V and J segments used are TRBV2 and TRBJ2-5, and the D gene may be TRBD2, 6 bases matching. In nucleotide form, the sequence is TGTGCCAGCAGTGAATGGGGAGGTGATAACCAAGAGACCCAGTACTTC. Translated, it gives CASSEWGGDNQETQYF.